This T cell receptor (beta chain) is drawn from a study of sequential checkpoint blockade in melanoma (dated by TCRdb to the late 2010s). About the investigation overall: Patients were randomized 1:1 to first-line nivolumab followed by ipilimumab (arm A) or ipilimumab followed by nivolumab (arm B). Maintenance nivolumab came after each of the two trial sequences. DNA from about a hundred pretreatment melanoma tumor samples underwent TCRbeta immunosequencing. For 20 to 25 patients, matched tumor biopsies were taken both before treatment and at week 13, after single-agent nivolumab (arm A) or ipilimumab (arm B). About four fifths of the matched tumor biopsy pairs taken before and after treatment were from the same lesion.

Only a few counts were recorded for this clone. What antigen it recognizes has not been identified. Base qualities were left out, and no much larger clone turns up one base away. Overall study outcomes, separate from this receptor: The response-prediction model combining TCR metrics and mutation burden needs validation in larger, independent patient cohorts. In the nivolumab-first arm (arm A), pretreatment tumor TIL clonality was associated with response (P = .04). Small sample sizes and reduced statistical power limited the analyses of tumor T-cell fraction within each arm. Patients with increases in tumor T-cell fraction and clonality by week 13 were approximately 30 times more likely to achieve clinical benefit. PD-L1 staining and CD8+ T-cell counts correlated with tumor T-cell fraction and clonality, whereas mutational load did not.

TCRbeta CDR3 regions were immunosequenced from genomic DNA with the immunoSEQ Assay. Before high-throughput sequencing, the genomic DNA was amplified using bias-controlled multiplex PCR. The original pipeline was this. To quantify the absolute abundance of each unique TCRbeta CDR3 region, the sequences were collapsed and filtered. Clonality, defined as 1 minus Pielou's evenness, was calculated using only productive rearrangements. Tumor T-cell fraction was computed by normalizing TCRbeta template counts to usable DNA, estimated from several housekeeping genes. A previously published method was used to identify clones with significantly greater frequencies in on-treatment samples than in baseline samples. TCRdb mirrors the immuneACCESS table, restricted to in-frame sequences. Some clones are absent from its copies; in checked studies, under half trace to an unresolved V gene, and the reason for the others is unknown. The V and J calls and the clone size are those of that table, but D and trimming were determined from the DNA. In this sample the table shows about 18,000 clones, around 70% of which occur a single time. The ten largest make up 4% to 6% of the sample.

V lost 4 bases and J lost 11 bases; the stretch between them is 11 bases long. CDR1 and CDR2 are read off the germline V gene as SGHDN and FVKESK. The CDR3 spans 11 residues, from the cysteine through the phenylalanine. Kept here is only the CDR3 DNA, which spans 33 bases and is read in frame from base 1. Explained via the paper, the treatment or condition label denotes: randomized to nivolumab then ipilimumab (arm A) or the reverse (arm B). None of the trial patients had been given prior DNA-damaging chemotherapy. CheckMate 064, a randomized, open-label phase II trial of sequential checkpoint blockade, was the source of the samples, all of which came from patients with melanoma. Tumor TCR sequencing used genomic DNA from formalin-fixed paraffin-embedded (FFPE) tissue samples.

The input for sequencing was tumor tissue (inferred from file names), taken from a patient given nivolumab and ipilimumab in sequence. The TCR originated in a human donor with melanoma. The rearrangement combines TRBV14 with TRBJ1-2; the D gene is possibly TRBD1, with 5 bases matching. The sequenced DNA is TGTGCCAGCAGCCCGGGACGGGCTTACACCTTC. This yields the protein CASSPGRAYTF.